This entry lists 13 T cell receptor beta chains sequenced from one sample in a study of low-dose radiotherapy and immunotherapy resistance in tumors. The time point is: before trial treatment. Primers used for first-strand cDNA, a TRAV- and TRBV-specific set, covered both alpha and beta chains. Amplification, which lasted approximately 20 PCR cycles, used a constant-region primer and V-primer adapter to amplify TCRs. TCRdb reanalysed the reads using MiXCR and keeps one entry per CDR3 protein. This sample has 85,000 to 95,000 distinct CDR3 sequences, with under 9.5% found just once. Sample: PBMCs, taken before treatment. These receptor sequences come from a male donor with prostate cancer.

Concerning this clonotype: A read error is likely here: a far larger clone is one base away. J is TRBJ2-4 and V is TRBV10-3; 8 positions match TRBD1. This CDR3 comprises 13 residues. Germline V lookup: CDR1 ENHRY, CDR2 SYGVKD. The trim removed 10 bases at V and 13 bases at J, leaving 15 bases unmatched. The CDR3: CATGQGGHNEQYF. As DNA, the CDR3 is TGTGCCACTGGACAGGGCGGTCACAATGAGCAGTACTTC.

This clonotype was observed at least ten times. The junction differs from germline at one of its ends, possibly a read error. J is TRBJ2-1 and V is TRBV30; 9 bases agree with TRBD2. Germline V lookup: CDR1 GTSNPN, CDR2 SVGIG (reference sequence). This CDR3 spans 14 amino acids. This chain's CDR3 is CAWSAGLAIDEQFF. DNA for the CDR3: TGTGCCTGGAGTGCCGGACTAGCGATCGATGAGCAGTTCTTT.

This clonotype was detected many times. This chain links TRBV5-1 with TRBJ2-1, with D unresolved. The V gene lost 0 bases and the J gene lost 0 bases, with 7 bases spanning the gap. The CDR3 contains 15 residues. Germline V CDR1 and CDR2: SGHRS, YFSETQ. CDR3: CASSLAVGSYNEQFF. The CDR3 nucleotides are TGCGCCAGCAGCTTGGCCGTGGGCTCCTACAATGAGCAGTTCTTC.

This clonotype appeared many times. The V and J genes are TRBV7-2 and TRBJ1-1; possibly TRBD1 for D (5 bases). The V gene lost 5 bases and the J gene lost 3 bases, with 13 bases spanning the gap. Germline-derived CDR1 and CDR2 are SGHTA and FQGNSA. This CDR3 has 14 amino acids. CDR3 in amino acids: CASSTPGRHTEAFF. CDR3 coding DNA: TGTGCCAGCAGCACCCCGGGACGCCACACTGAAGCTTTCTTT. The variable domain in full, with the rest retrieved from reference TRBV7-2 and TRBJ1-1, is GAGVSQSPSNKVTEKGKDVELRCDPISGHTALYWYRQSLGQGLEFLIYFQGNSAPDKSGLPSDRFSAERTGGSVSTLTIQRTQQEDSAVYLCASSTPGRHTEAFFGQGTRLTVV.

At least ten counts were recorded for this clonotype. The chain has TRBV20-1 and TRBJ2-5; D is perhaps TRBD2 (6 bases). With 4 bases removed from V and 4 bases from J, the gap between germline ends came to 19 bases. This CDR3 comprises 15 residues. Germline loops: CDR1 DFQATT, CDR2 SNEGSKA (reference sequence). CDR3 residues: CSATSSDPGAETQYF. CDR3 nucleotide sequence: TGCAGTGCTACATCTAGCGACCCTGGGGCAGAGACCCAGTACTTC.

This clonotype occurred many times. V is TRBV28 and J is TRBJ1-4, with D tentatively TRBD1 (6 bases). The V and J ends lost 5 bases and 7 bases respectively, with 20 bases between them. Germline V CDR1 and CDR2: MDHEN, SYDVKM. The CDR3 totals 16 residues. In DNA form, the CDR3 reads TGTGCCAGCAGTCCGCCGAGGGGGGGGTTAGGTGAAAAACTGTTTTTT. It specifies CASSPPRGGLGEKLFF.

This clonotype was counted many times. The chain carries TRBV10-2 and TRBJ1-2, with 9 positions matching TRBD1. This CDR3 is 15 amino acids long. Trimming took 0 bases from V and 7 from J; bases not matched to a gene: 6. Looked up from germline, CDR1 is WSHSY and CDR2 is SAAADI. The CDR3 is CASSESPTGGRGYTF. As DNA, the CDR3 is TGCGCCAGCAGTGAGTCCCCAACAGGGGGCCGTGGCTACACCTTC.

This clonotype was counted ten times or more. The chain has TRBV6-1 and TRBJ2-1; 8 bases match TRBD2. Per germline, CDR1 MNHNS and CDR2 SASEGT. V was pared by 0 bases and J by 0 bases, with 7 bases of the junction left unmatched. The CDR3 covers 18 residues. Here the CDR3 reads CASSEATGGGSSYNEQFF. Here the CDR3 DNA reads TGTGCCAGCAGTGAAGCCACGGGCGGGGGGAGCTCCTACAATGAGCAGTTCTTC.

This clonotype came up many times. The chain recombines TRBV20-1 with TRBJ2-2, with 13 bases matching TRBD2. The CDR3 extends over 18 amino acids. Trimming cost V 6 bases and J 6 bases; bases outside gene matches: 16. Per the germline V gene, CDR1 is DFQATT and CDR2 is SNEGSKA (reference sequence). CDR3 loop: CSAAGLAGEPSGSGELFF. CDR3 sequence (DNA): TGCAGTGCCGCCGGACTAGCGGGAGAGCCCTCAGGGTCCGGGGAGCTGTTTTTT.

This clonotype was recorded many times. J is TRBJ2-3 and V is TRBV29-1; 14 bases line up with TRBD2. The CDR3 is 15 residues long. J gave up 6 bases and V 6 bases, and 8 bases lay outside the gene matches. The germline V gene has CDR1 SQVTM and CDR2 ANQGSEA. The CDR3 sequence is CSVRLAGGPSDTQYF. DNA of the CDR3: TGCAGCGTACGACTAGCGGGAGGGCCCTCTGATACGCAGTATTTT.

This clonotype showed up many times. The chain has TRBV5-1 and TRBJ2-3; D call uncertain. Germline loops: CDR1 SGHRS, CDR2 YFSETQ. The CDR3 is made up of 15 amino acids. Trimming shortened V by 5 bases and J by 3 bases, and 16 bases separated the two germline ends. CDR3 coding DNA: TGCGCCAGCAGTCCTCTAGGGTCCAGGACAGATACGCAGTATTTT. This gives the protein CASSPLGSRTDTQYF.

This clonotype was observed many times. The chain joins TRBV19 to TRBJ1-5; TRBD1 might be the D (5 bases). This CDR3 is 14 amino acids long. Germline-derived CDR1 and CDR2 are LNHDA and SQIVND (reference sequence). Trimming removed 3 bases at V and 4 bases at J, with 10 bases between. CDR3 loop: CASSMSGGNQPQHF. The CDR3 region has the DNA TGTGCCAGTAGTATGAGTGGGGGTAATCAGCCCCAGCATTTT.

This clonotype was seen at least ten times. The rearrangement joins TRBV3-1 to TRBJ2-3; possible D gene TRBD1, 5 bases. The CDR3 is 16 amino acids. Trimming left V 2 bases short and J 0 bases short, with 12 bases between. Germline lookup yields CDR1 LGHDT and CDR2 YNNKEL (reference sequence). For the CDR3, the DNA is TGTGCCAGCAGCCAACAGGGAAGAACTAGCACAGATACGCAGTATTTT. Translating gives CASSQQGRTSTDTQYF.